The TCR beta chain under discussion was sequenced for a study of blood T cells in healthy people across ages. Together with a sample-barcoded 5' primer, a J-beta primer mix was included in a second PCR lasting about 6 to 11 cycles. Every sample gave at least 2.5 million paired-end reads containing CDR3. TCRdb reanalysed the 5' RACE reads using MiXCR and keeps one entry per CDR3 protein. This sample has under 850,000 distinct CDR3 sequences, with about 37% found just once. This clonotype was seen a few times. Every donor contributed around 10 milliliters of peripheral blood by blood draw. Extraction of total RNA produced a minimum of 5.5 micrograms from each sample. V was shortened by 0 bases and J by 4 bases, with 10 bases between the two germline ends. CDR3 length: 14 amino acids. Germline CDR1 is LGHNA and CDR2 is YSLEER.

The receptor's source is a man younger than 35 in good health. The J gene is TRBJ2-7, the V gene TRBV4-3, with a possible D match to TRBD1 (5 bases). The sample was blood. CDR3 coding DNA: TGCGCCAGCAGCCAAGATGTGACAGTTTACGAGCAGTACTTC. Amino acids: CASSQDVTVYEQYF.